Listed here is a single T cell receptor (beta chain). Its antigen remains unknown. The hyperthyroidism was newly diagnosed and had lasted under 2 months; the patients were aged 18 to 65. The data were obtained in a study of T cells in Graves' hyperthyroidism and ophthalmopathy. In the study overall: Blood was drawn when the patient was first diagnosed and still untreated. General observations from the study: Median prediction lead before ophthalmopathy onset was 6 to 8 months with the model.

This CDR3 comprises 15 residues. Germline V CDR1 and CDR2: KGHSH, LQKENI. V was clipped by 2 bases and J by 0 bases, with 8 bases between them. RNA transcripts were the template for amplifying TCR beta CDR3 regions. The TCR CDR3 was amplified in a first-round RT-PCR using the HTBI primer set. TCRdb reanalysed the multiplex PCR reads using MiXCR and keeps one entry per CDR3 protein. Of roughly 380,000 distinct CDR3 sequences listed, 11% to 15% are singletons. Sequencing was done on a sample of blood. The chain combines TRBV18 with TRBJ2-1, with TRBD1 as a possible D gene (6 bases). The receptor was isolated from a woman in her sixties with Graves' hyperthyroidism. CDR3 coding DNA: TGTGCCAGCTCACCAGGGACATACTCCTACAATGAGCAGTTCTTC. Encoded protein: CASSPGTYSYNEQFF.